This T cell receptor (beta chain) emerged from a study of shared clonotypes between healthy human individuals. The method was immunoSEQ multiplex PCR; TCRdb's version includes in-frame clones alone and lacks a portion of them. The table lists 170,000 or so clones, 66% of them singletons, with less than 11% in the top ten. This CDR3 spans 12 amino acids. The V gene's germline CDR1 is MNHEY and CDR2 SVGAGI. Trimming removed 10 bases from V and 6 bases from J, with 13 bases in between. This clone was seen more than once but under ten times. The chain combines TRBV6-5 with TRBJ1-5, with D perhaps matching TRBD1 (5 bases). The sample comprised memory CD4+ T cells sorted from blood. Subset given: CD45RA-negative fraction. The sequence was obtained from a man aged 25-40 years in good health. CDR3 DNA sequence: TGTGCCACCGCTGACAGAGGTCAGCCCCAGCATTTT. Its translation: CATADRGQPQHF.